The 17 T cell receptor beta chains presented below share a single source sample, sequenced in a study of T cell responses to AZD1222 COVID-19 vaccine. Some clones are missing from TCRdb's copy, which holds only in-frame ones; the method was immunoSEQ multiplex PCR. The sample yields roughly 80,000 clones, roughly 90% seen once. The specimen was peripheral blood, collected on day 0 of AZD1222 vaccination. Receptors were obtained from an adult in good health.

J is TRBJ2-7 and V is TRBV19, with D possibly being TRBD1 (5 bases). V was trimmed by 1 base and J by 2 bases, leaving 12 bases between them. This CDR3 spans 15 amino acids. CDR1 and CDR2 (germline): LNHDA, SQIVND (reference sequence). CDR3: CASSIGAMGPYEQYF. CDR3 nucleotides: TGTGCCAGTAGTATAGGGGCGATGGGGCCCTACGAGCAGTACTTC.

The V and J genes are TRBV23-1 and TRBJ1-2, with 9 bases aligning to TRBD1. TRBV23-1 is an ORF, with its function uncertain. Trimming at V came to 3 bases and at J to 2 bases, leaving 7 bases not matched to a gene. This CDR3 is built from 16 residues. The CDR3, as DNA: TGCGCCAGCAGTCACGAGGACAGGGGCAGGAACTATGGCTACACCTTC. Translation: CASSHEDRGRNYGYTF.

This clone was detected only once. The chain uses TRBV29-1 and TRBJ2-2; no reliable D call. Germline CDR1 is SQVTM and CDR2 is ANQGSEA. V shed 5 bases and J shed 2 bases, with 3 bases lying between them. CDR3 length: 11 residues. Written as DNA, the CDR3 is TGCAGCGTTCTAAACACCGGGGAGCTGTTTTTT. Translated: CSVLNTGELFF.

The chain combines TRBV19 with TRBJ2-2; D may correspond to TRBD1 or TRBD2 (5 bases each). Between the trimmed V and J ends, which lost 5 bases and 3 bases, there was a span of 13 bases. CDR1 and CDR2 (germline): LNHDA, SQIVND (reference sequence). The CDR3 totals 15 residues. The CDR3 reads CASSGAAGDTGELFF. Here the CDR3 DNA reads TGTGCCAGTAGTGGGGCGGCCGGGGACACCGGGGAGCTGTTTTTT. The entire variable domain, with the rest obtained from reference TRBV19 and TRBJ2-2, is as follows: DGGITQSPKYLFRKEGQNVTLSCEQNLNHDAMYWYRQDPGQGLRLIYYSQIVNDFQKGDIAEGYSVSREKKESFPLTVTSAQKNPTAFYLCASSGAAGDTGELFFGEGSRLTVL.

The genes are TRBV27 and TRBJ1-2; D is undetermined. There are 13 residues in the CDR3. The ends were cut back, 0 bases at V and 4 bases at J, with 6 bases in the middle. Germline lookup yields CDR1 MNHEY and CDR2 SMNVEV (reference sequence). The CDR3 nucleotides are TGTGCCAGCAGTTTATCGGGGTTCTATGGCTACACCTTC. Its translation: CASSLSGFYGYTF.

The CDR3 DNA sequence: TGTGCCAGCAGGAAGACTAGCGGGGAGGCCGAGCAGTACTTC. Translated: CASRKTSGEAEQYF. The chain recombines TRBV5-8 with TRBJ2-7, with 11 positions matching TRBD2. The CDR3 has 14 amino acids. Looked up from germline, CDR1 is SGHTS and CDR2 is YDEGEE. With V trimmed by 5 bases and J by 6 bases, 7 bases remained unmatched.

The chain combines TRBV27 with TRBJ2-1, with 9 bases identical to TRBD2. CDR3 length: 19 amino acids. CDR1 is MNHEY, CDR2 SMNVEV, per germline (reference sequence). V was clipped by 2 bases and J by 0 bases; unmatched bases: 11. CDR3 residues: CASSLISGGHYGSYNEQFF. The CDR3 DNA is TGTGCCAGCAGTTTAATTAGCGGGGGCCATTACGGCTCCTACAATGAGCAGTTCTTC.

This chain uses TRBV5-6 with TRBJ2-7, with D perhaps matching TRBD1 (6 bases). The germline V gene encodes CDR1 SGHDT and CDR2 YYEEEE. With 0 bases removed from V and 2 bases from J, the gap between germline ends came to 18 bases. This CDR3 region has 17 residues. CDR3 nucleotides: TGTGCCAGCAGCTTGGACGTCGGCAGGGACATCACCTACGAGCAGTACTTC. Amino acid sequence: CASSLDVGRDITYEQYF. The full variable domain, with the rest looked up from reference TRBV5-6 and TRBJ2-7, is DAGVTQSPTHLIKTRGQQVTLRCSPKSGHDTVSWYQQALGQGPQFIFQYYEEEERQRGNFPDRFSGHQFPNYSSELNVNALLLGDSALYLCASSLDVGRDITYEQYFGPGTRLTVT.

The chain links TRBV10-3 to TRBJ1-1; D ambiguous. The CDR3 consists of 12 residues. The germline gives CDR1 ENHRY, CDR2 SYGVKD. The germline V and J ends were trimmed by 11 bases and 8 bases, with 18 bases remaining between them. This CDR3 is CAVSPDLLEAFF. The CDR3 nucleotides read TGTGCCGTATCCCCAGACCTCCTAGAAGCTTTCTTT.

The chain carries TRBV4-2 and TRBJ2-3, with 9 bases that match TRBD2. The trim removed 2 bases at V and 0 bases at J, leaving 9 bases unmatched. This CDR3 has 18 amino acids. Germline V gene data show CDR1 as LGHNA and CDR2 as YNFKEQ. The CDR3 sequence: CASSQSPSGASSTDTQYF. In nucleotides, the CDR3 is TGTGCCAGCAGCCAATCGCCTAGCGGGGCCTCTAGCACAGATACGCAGTATTTT.

This clone was recorded at least ten times. The V gene is TRBV6-5, the J gene TRBJ2-7; D may match TRBD1 or TRBD2 (6 bases each). Germline CDR1 MNHEY, CDR2 SVGAGI. This CDR3 is 15 amino acids long. Trimming took 6 bases from V and 0 from J, leaving 15 bases between them. CDR3 coding DNA: TGTGCCAGCAGCTCGGAGGGGGGAAGCTCCTACGAGCAGTACTTC. Amino acids: CASSSEGGSSYEQYF.

This chain links TRBV10-1 with TRBJ2-2; the match to TRBD1 covers 7 bases. CDR3 size: 16 residues. Germline assignment: CDR1 WNHNN and CDR2 SYGVQD (reference sequence). V shed 7 bases, J shed 1 base, and the junction held 9 bases outside the gene matches. CDR3 amino acids: CASINRDRGNTGELFF. The CDR3 nucleotides are TGCGCCAGCATTAACCGGGACAGAGGGAACACCGGGGAGCTGTTTTTT.

V and J are TRBV9 and TRBJ2-2; no definite D call. Germline CDR1 is SGDLS and CDR2 is YYNGEE. Trimming took off 7 bases at V and 8 bases at J, with 9 bases between the two ends. CDR3 length: 11 amino acids. The CDR3 protein is CASERNGELFF. The CDR3 DNA is TGTGCCAGCGAACGAAATGGGGAGCTGTTTTTT.

V and J are TRBV4-2 and TRBJ2-7, with D uncertain. Trimming shortened V by 1 base and J by 0 bases, and 13 bases separated the two germline ends. This CDR3 is built from 16 residues. Germline CDR1 and CDR2: LGHNA and YNFKEQ. The CDR3 DNA sequence: TGTGCCAGCAGCCAAGGGGTGAGGACGAACTCCTACGAGCAGTACTTC. Encoded protein: CASSQGVRTNSYEQYF.

The CDR3 sequence: CASSQEMTPPSNQPQHF. The CDR3, as DNA: TGTGCCAGCAGCCAAGAAATGACCCCCCCTAGCAATCAGCCCCAGCATTTT. The chain joins TRBV4-2 to TRBJ1-5; D is undetermined. Trimming removed 0 bases from V and 0 bases from J, with 12 bases in between. The CDR3 is 17 amino acids. The germline V gene encodes CDR1 LGHNA and CDR2 YNFKEQ.

The chain carries TRBV10-3 and TRBJ2-1; D possibly matches TRBD1 or TRBD2 (5 bases each). V gave up 8 bases and J gave up 5 bases, with 10 bases separating them. Germline CDR1 is ENHRY and CDR2 is SYGVKD. The CDR3 contains 12 residues. The CDR3 reads CAIGTPDNEQFF. For the CDR3, the DNA is TGTGCCATCGGGACCCCCGACAATGAGCAGTTCTTC.

This chain uses TRBV25-1 with TRBJ2-1; TRBD2 aligns across 8 bases. The CDR3 length is 17 residues. V shed 10 bases, J shed 0 bases, and the junction held 14 bases outside the gene matches. Germline V gene sequence: CDR1 MGHDK, CDR2 SYGVNS. In DNA, the CDR3 is TGTGCCACCGGCGGGAGGCGGGGGGCTAGCTCCTACAATGAGCAGTTCTTC. Translated, it gives CATGGRRGASSYNEQFF.